Described below is a single T cell receptor (beta chain) sequence and its context. Its antigen specificity is not known. The record has no base qualities; no much larger clone is one base away. Samples from volunteer blood donors who had recovered from COVID-19 were contributed by a second Seattle source. Whole blood was collected in K2EDTA tubes by collaborating institutions according to the institutions' own protocols. For TCRbeta analysis, collaborators shipped samples in one of three forms: frozen whole blood, isolated PBMCs, or DNA extracted from either of those sample types. TCRbeta CDR3 regions were amplified from genomic DNA using the immunoSEQ Assay, a bias-controlled multiplex PCR. In the authors' own workflow: The number of nucleated cells in each sample was estimated by amplification of reference gene primers within the assay. To quantify the absolute abundance of each unique TCRbeta CDR3 rearrangement, sequence reads were collapsed and filtered. For each sample, productive Simpson clonality was calculated as the square root of Simpson's diversity index across productive rearrangements. The table was pulled from immuneACCESS by TCRdb, which kept in-frame rearrangements only. Such tables lose some clones; where checked, under half of the loss comes from unresolved V genes, and the rest has no known cause. Clone size and the V and J calls come from that table; the DNA yielded D and trimming. The sample table records a few hundred thousand clones; approximately 88% of these occur just once. The ten largest make up 6.9% of the sample.

This specimen belongs to a study of blood T cell repertoires in COVID-19 (dated by TCRdb to 2018 to 2021). For the study in its entirety: Samples from collaborators originated in the United States, Italy and Spain and spanned both the acute and convalescent phases of COVID-19. The material from the prospective study consisted of cDNA or gDNA derived from T cells, B-cell-depleted T cells, or PBMCs. Subjects who had been exposed to COVID-19, were actively infected with it, or had recovered from it provided the deeply sampled blood TCRbeta repertoires that made up the dataset. A freely available public database, intended as a resource for researchers studying the immune response to SARS-CoV-2, is where the repertoires were released. Samples came from the ongoing ImmuneRACE study (first 160 participants) plus 1,254 subjects from 6 global collaborators. Nearly every sample came with metadata listing a de-identified subject ID, COVID-19 status, age in years and sex. Where available, HLA class I and class II types were obtained from metadata supplied by the sample provider rather than from assay-based typing.

Summary of the overall study and its limitations: How much clinical and demographic metadata was included differed by source and by participant, and the metadata was provided uncurated.

Material: peripheral blood. The receptor's source is a woman in her thirties who had recovered from COVID-19.

The CDR3 protein: CASSQLLAGGSADTQYF. The nucleotide sequence is TGTGCCAGCAGCCAGCTACTAGCGGGGGGGAGTGCAGATACGCAGTATTTT. The chain is assembled from TRBV5-4 and TRBJ2-3; 13 nucleotides in the junction match TRBD2. Per the germline V gene (reference sequence), SGHNT is the CDR1 and YYREEE is the CDR2. Unmatched junction bases come to 9, with V trimmed by 4 bases and J by 4 bases. The CDR3 spans 17 residues, from the cysteine through the phenylalanine. CDR3 DNA is the only sequence kept; it has 51 bases, read in frame from the first base.